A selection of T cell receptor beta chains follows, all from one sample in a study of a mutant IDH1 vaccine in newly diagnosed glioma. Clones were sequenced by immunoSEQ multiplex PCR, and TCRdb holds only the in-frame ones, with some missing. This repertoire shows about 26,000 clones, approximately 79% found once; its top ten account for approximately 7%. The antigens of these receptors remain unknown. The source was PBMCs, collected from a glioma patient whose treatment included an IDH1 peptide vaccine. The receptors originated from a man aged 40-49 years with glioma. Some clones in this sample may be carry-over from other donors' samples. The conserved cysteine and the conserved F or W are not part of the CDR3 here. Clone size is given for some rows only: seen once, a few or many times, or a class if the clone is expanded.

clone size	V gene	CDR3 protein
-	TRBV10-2	ASSQKGQHNSPLH
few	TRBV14	ASRRAGAQY
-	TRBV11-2	ASSPGRNGYT
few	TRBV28	ASSSPGQQSYEQY
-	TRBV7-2	ASSLIPGGSYNEQF
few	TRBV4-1	ASSQVGEETQY
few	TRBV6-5	ASAVTVNSPLH
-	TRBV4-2	ASSHYSGGTDTQY
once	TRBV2	ASSNTGEGEKLF
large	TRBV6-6	ASSYRGGTEAF
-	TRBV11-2	ASSARSGYYGYT
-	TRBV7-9	ASSLVEGPNSPLH
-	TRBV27	ASSPRGTASGNTIY
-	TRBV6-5	ASSYPTGVGEQY
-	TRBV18	ASSPSTGNTEAF